This TCR beta chain stems from a study of technical replicates of blood from a few donors. J gave up 1 base and V 7 bases, and 6 bases lay outside the gene matches. CDR3 size: 14 residues. From germline, CDR1 is SNHLY and CDR2 FYNNEI. Clones were sequenced by immunoSEQ multiplex PCR, and TCRdb holds only the in-frame ones, with some missing. This repertoire shows tens of thousands of clones, approximately 86% found once; its top ten account for about 4.8%. The specimen was PBMCs. The J gene is TRBJ2-7, the V gene TRBV2; TRBD1 agrees at 8 bases. This receptor was identified in a human donor in good health. Some clones in this sample may be carry-over from other donors' samples. The CDR3 loop reads CASTGQGVSYEQYF. The CDR3 DNA reads as TGTGCCAGCACCGGACAGGGAGTATCCTACGAGCAGTACTTC.